Listed below are T cell receptor beta chains from one sample, sequenced in a study of identical twins. TCRdb reanalysed the 5' RACE reads using MiXCR and keeps one entry per CDR3 protein. The sample yields 700,000 to 950,000 distinct CDR3 sequences, 12% seen once. Separately, the same data were catalogued under a study of yellow fever vaccine responses in identical twins.

Sequencing was performed on PBMCs. These TCRs come from a young woman in good health. Each CDR3 is given with its conserved first and last residue. The order of the fields is D gene, J gene, V gene, clone size, CDR3 DNA, CDR3 protein. D genes are given only for firm matches. Only some rows state a clone size, as once, few, many or a class for expanded clones.

>TRBD1|TRBJ2-4|TRBV9|.
TGTGCCAGCAGCTCAGGCAAGGGACAGGGTACCCAAATAACCAAAAACATTCAGTACTTC
CASSSGKGQGTQITKNIQYF
>TRBD1|TRBJ2-3|TRBV5-5|.
TGTGCCAGCAGCTTGGGGCTTACCGGGACAGGGAAGGATGATACGCAGTATTTT
CASSLGLTGTGKDDTQYF
>.|TRBJ1-6|TRBV7-9|few
TGTGCCAGCAGCGGAGGTCCCGGGACAAGTTCTAATTCACCCCTCCACTTT
CASSGGPGTSSNSPLHF
>.|TRBJ2-5|TRBV5-1|many
TGCGCCAGCAGCCCCGCGGACTCACTGGGAGAGACCCAGTACTTC
CASSPADSLGETQYF
>.|TRBJ2-1|TRBV5-1|.
TGCGCCAGCAGCCCCTTGGGGAGGAGCTCCTACAATGAGCAGTTCTTC
CASSPLGRSSYNEQFF
>TRBD2|TRBJ2-7|TRBV12-3/TRBV12-4|.
TGTGCCAGCAGTTTGGGGCTAGCGGGGAACTCCTCCTACGAGCAGTACTTC
CASSLGLAGNSSYEQYF
>TRBD2|TRBJ2-2|TRBV3-1|.
TGTGCCAGCAGCTACCGACTAGCGGGGGACACCGGGGAGCTGTTTTTT
CASSYRLAGDTGELFF
>.|TRBJ1-5|TRBV9|.
TGTGCCAGCAGCGTAGCTCCCAATCAGCCCCAGCATTTT
CASSVAPNQPQHF
>.|TRBJ2-3|TRBV7-8|.
TGTGCCAGCAGCCATCTCCCGACGTCGAAAGGGGCCTACACAGATACGCAGTATTTT
CASSHLPTSKGAYTDTQYF
>.|TRBJ2-3|TRBV7-9|few
TGTGCCAGCAGCTTAGTCGGAGGGCCGGGAGATACGCAGTATTTT
CASSLVGGPGDTQYF
>TRBD1|TRBJ2-3|TRBV12-3/TRBV12-4|.
TGTGCCAGCAGTTCGACAGGGAACGGCGTAATCGGGTCAGATACGCAGTATTTT
CASSSTGNGVIGSDTQYF
>.|TRBJ2-1|TRBV19|.
TGTGCCAGTAGTATCCCCGGCGTTAGCGGCTTCTACAATGAGCAGTTCTTC
CASSIPGVSGFYNEQFF
>.|TRBJ2-7|TRBV7-9|.
TGTGCCAGCAGCTTAGGGACAGATTCCTACGAGCAGTACTTC
CASSLGTDSYEQYF
>.|TRBJ1-1|TRBV15|few
TGTGCCACCAGCAGTTACGGCACTGAAGCTTTCTTT
CATSSYGTEAFF
>.|TRBJ1-1|TRBV20-1|few
TGCAGTGCTAGAGAGGCAGAAATGAACACTGAAGCTTTCTTT
CSAREAEMNTEAFF
>TRBD1|TRBJ1-2|TRBV20-1|few
TGCAGTGCTAGAGAACAGGGGGCAACGTTCAATGGCTACACCTTC
CSAREQGATFNGYTF
>TRBD2|TRBJ2-2|TRBV4-2|.
TGTGCCAGCAGCCAAACAACCGGGACTAGCGGGGGAAACACCGGGGAGCTGTTTTTT
CASSQTTGTSGGNTGELFF
>TRBD2|TRBJ2-5|TRBV20-1|many
TGCAGTGCTAGCCCTGGAGCTAGCGGGGGGAAAGAGACCCAGTACTTC
CSASPGASGGKETQYF
>TRBD2|TRBJ2-7|TRBV2|.
TGTGCCAGCATAGGTAGCGGGATCCTCGCGGGGGAGCAGTACTTC
CASIGSGILAGEQYF
>TRBD2|TRBJ2-1|TRBV5-1|few
TGCGCCAGCAGCTTTATTAGCGGGGGGGCATCCTACAATGAGCAGTTCTTC
CASSFISGGASYNEQFF
>TRBD2|TRBJ2-2|TRBV25-1|.
TGTGCCAGCCAAATAGCGGGTGCGAACACCGGGGAGCTGTTTTTT
CASQIAGANTGELFF
>.|TRBJ2-2|TRBV10-1|few
TGCGCCAGCAGTGAGTCCCAGGGCCGCACCGGGGAGCTGTTTTTT
CASSESQGRTGELFF
>.|TRBJ2-6|TRBV3-1|few
TGTGCCAGCAGCCCCACCGGGGGTTGGCTTGTACTCGCTGGGGCCAACGTCCTGACTTTC
CASSPTGGWLVLAGANVLTF
>.|TRBJ2-3|TRBV11-2|.
TGTGCCAGCAGCTTATCCCAAGGGGATACGCAGTATTTT
CASSLSQGDTQYF
>.|TRBJ2-2|TRBV12-3/TRBV12-4|.
TGTGCCAGCACCGGCCGGGACCCACGCACCGGGGAGCTGTTTTTT
CASTGRDPRTGELFF
>TRBD2|TRBJ2-3|TRBV27|few
TGTGCCAGCAGTTTATCGGCCATACTAGCGGCCTCCACAGATACGCAGTATTTT
CASSLSAILAASTDTQYF
>.|TRBJ2-1|TRBV6-5|.
TGTGCCAGCAGTTACTCGACCGGGGGTCCCAATGAGCAGTTCTTC
CASSYSTGGPNEQFF
>TRBD1|TRBJ2-7|TRBV14|many
TGTGCCAGCAGCTTGGGACAGGTAGACGAGCAGTACTTC
CASSLGQVDEQYF
>.|TRBJ2-2|TRBV6-1|few
TGTGCCAGCTCTAGGGACCCGCTGACCGGGGAGCTGTTTTTT
CASSRDPLTGELFF
>TRBD2|TRBJ2-3|TRBV20-1|few
TGCAGTGCTCCTACCCGTAGCGGGAGCACAGATACGCAGTATTTT
CSAPTRSGSTDTQYF
>.|TRBJ2-3|TRBV7-6|few
TGTGCCAGCAGCTTTCCATATGGGGCAGATACGCAGTATTTT
CASSFPYGADTQYF
>TRBD1|TRBJ2-7|TRBV5-1|.
TGCGCCAGCAGCTTTTACCGGGACAGTTCCTACGAGCAGTACTTC
CASSFYRDSSYEQYF
>TRBD1|TRBJ1-6|TRBV20-1|few
TGCAGTGCTAGCCGGGGACAGGGGGATGGTTCACCCCTCCACTTT
CSASRGQGDGSPLHF
>.|TRBJ2-2|TRBV5-1|many
TGCGCCAGCAGCTTGGAAGTAGGGACACTCAACACCGGGGAGCTGTTTTTT
CASSLEVGTLNTGELFF
>.|TRBJ1-3|TRBV18|.
TGTGCCAGCTCACCAAAATCCGGGTCCCGCTCTGGAAACACCATATATTTT
CASSPKSGSRSGNTIYF
>TRBD1|TRBJ2-7|TRBV12-3/TRBV12-4|many
TGTGCCAGCAGTAACCGGGACAGGGACCACGAGCAGTACTTC
CASSNRDRDHEQYF
>TRBD1|TRBJ2-1|TRBV5-4|.
TGTGCCAGCAGCTCCCCTCTTGCGGTAGTGCTGGACAGGGTCAACAATGGGCAGTTCTTC
CASSSPLAVVLDRVNNGQFF
>.|TRBJ2-5|TRBV6-5|many
TGTGCCAGCAGTTACTCGGGTCAGCAGGAGACCCAGTACTTC
CASSYSGQQETQYF
>.|TRBJ2-2|TRBV25-1|many
TGTGCCAGCAGTGATTCCGGGGAGCTGTTTTTT
CASSDSGELFF
>.|TRBJ1-5|TRBV28|.
TGTGCCAGCAGTTTCGGGGAACAGGCCAATCAGCCCCAGCATTTT
CASSFGEQANQPQHF
>TRBD1|TRBJ1-4|TRBV6-1|few
TGTGCCAGCAGCCGCCGGGGACAGGCTAATGAAAAACTGTTTTTT
CASSRRGQANEKLFF
>TRBD1|TRBJ1-1|TRBV15|.
TGTGCCACCTCGAAGAGATCCGGGACAGTCGGGAGGGGAGCTTTCTTT
CATSKRSGTVGRGAFF
>TRBD2|TRBJ2-7|TRBV20-1|.
TGCAGTGCTATCGCGGCTAGCGGGACAGACTACGAGCAGTACTTC
CSAIAASGTDYEQYF
>TRBD1|TRBJ1-1|TRBV29-1|many
TGCAGCGTCCGGACAGGGATGAACACTGAAGCTTTCTTT
CSVRTGMNTEAFF
>TRBD1|TRBJ1-4|TRBV5-1|.
TGCGCCAGCAGCTTGGCGGCAGGGGGCGGTAATGAAAAACTGTTTTTT
CASSLAAGGGNEKLFF
>TRBD1|TRBJ1-1|TRBV2|.
TGTGCCAGCACCACCAGCCCGGACAGGGAAGCTTTCTTT
CASTTSPDREAFF
>.|TRBJ2-3|TRBV2|.
TGTGCCAGCAGACCAAGAAGCACAGATACGCAGTATTTT
CASRPRSTDTQYF
>.|TRBJ2-4|TRBV4-1|.
TGCGCCAGCAGTCACGTCCAAGCCAAAAACATTCAGTACTTC
CASSHVQAKNIQYF
>.|TRBJ2-2|TRBV9|few
TGTGCCAGCAGCGTAGAGTACATGAACACCGGGGAGCTGTTTTTT
CASSVEYMNTGELFF
>TRBD1|TRBJ1-2|TRBV10-2|few
TGCGCCAGCAGTGATTTCTGGGACAGAGGGTATGGCTACACCTTC
CASSDFWDRGYGYTF